This TCR beta chain was obtained from a study of blood T cell repertoires in COVID-19. Study-wide background: Samples taken during acute and convalescent COVID-19 were collected in the United States, Italy and Spain. PBMCs, B-cell-depleted T cells, or T cells were the source of the cDNA or gDNA that made up the material.

Authors' analysis steps: Quantification of nucleated cells was approximated via reference gene primer amplification. The assay was immunoSEQ multiplex PCR, and TCRdb's table has in-frame clones only and misses some. V and J calls and clone size follow that table, whereas D and trimming were derived from the DNA. The table has 240,000 or so clones, 70% to 80% seen once. Germline CDR1 and CDR2: SEHNR and FQNEAQ (reference sequence). With 5 bases removed from V and 4 bases from J, the gap between germline ends came to 17 bases. This CDR3 region has 15 residues. The sequence was obtained from a woman older than 75 with acute or convalescent COVID-19. The sequencing sample was made of peripheral blood. The rearrangement links TRBV7-9 to TRBJ1-2; no definite D call. CDR3 bases: TGTGCCAGCAGCCCTACCAGCGGGCCAGGCTATGGCTACACCTTC. Protein: CASSPTSGPGYGYTF. Based on the CDR3 plus reference TRBV7-9 and TRBJ1-2, the full variable domain is DTGVSQNPRHKITKRGQNVTFRCDPISEHNRLYWYRQTLGQGPEFLTYFQNEAQLEKSRLLSDRFSAERPKGSFSTLEIQRTEQGDSAMYLCASSPTSGPGYGYTFGSGTRLTVV.